This passage covers 8 T cell receptor beta chains from one sample sequenced in a study of T cell repertoires in cytomegalovirus infection. TCRdb analysed the reads with MiXCR anew, one entry per CDR3 protein. The sample carries approximately 190,000 distinct CDR3 sequences, roughly 9% recorded once. Sequenced: PBMCs. The receptors stem from a human donor in good health (CMV status not recorded). Some clones in this sample may be carry-over from other donors' samples.

This rearrangement joins TRBV2 to TRBJ1-5; 7 bases fit TRBD1. Germline CDR1 reads SNHLY; CDR2 reads FYNNEI. This CDR3 spans 13 amino acids. V lost 11 bases and J lost 3; bases outside the gene matches: 7. CDR3 sequence: CAVKQGTNQPQHF. As DNA, the CDR3 is TGTGCCGTCAAACAGGGGACCAATCAGCCCCAGCATTTT.

This clonotype was detected many times. The chain employs TRBV24-1 and TRBJ2-1; maybe TRBD2 (6 bases). V shed 3 bases and J shed 1 base, with 18 bases lying between them. Germline loops: CDR1 KGHDR, CDR2 SFDVKD. This CDR3 comprises 18 residues. CDR3: CATSDKLSGTLSYNEQFF. In DNA, the CDR3 is TGTGCCACCAGTGATAAGTTGTCCGGGACTCTATCCTACAATGAGCAGTTCTTC.

This clonotype was recorded at least ten times. The rearrangement links TRBV6-6 to TRBJ1-1; D unresolved. V lost 1 base and J 2 bases, leaving 5 bases between the germline ends. There are 13 residues in the CDR3. Germline loops: CDR1 MNHNY, CDR2 SVGAGI (reference sequence). The CDR3 DNA follows: TGTGCCAGCAGTTACTTCAGTAACACTGAAGCTTTCTTT. Protein: CASSYFSNTEAFF.

This clonotype was seen ten or more times. CDR3 amino acids: CASSQERGWTGELFF. CDR3 nucleotides: TGTGCCAGCAGCCAAGAGCGGGGATGGACCGGGGAGCTGTTTTTT. This chain joins TRBV14 and TRBJ2-2, with a possible D match to TRBD2 (6 bases). Germline V gene sequence: CDR1 SGHDN, CDR2 FVKESK. V was pared by 0 bases and J by 5 bases, with 10 bases between. The CDR3 runs 15 residues.

This clonotype occurred many times. The V and J genes are TRBV7-2 and TRBJ2-3; a weak D match, TRBD2 (6 bases). V was cut by 5 bases and J by 5 bases, with 20 bases left in between. Germline V CDR1 and CDR2: SGHTA, FQGNSA. This CDR3 has 16 residues. As DNA, the CDR3 is TGTGCCAGCAGCCCCGAACACGGGGGTGCCTTAGATACGCAGTATTTT. Amino acid sequence: CASSPEHGGALDTQYF.

This clonotype showed up just a few times. V and J are TRBV6-2 or TRBV6-3 and TRBJ2-3; TRBD2 agrees at 11 bases. The CDR3 is made up of 17 amino acids. Unmatched junction bases numbered 8, after V lost 0 bases and J lost 6 bases. Germline V CDR1 and CDR2: MNHEY, SVGEGT. The CDR3 spells CASSYSKVAGGPDTQYF. The CDR3 DNA sequence: TGTGCCAGCAGTTACTCGAAAGTAGCGGGAGGGCCGGATACGCAGTATTTT.

The V and J genes are TRBV4-3 and TRBJ2-1, with 10 bases aligning to TRBD1. V shed 0 bases, J shed 6 bases, and the junction held 2 bases outside the gene matches. Germline-derived CDR1 and CDR2 are LGHNA and YSLEER. This CDR3 spans 15 amino acids. The CDR3 here is CASSQDRDRGNEQFF. The CDR3, as DNA: TGCGCCAGCAGCCAAGACAGGGACAGGGGCAATGAGCAGTTCTTC.

A few counts support this clonotype. This chain connects TRBV12-3 or TRBV12-4 to TRBJ1-1, with 10 positions matching TRBD1. J gave up 4 bases and V 6 bases, and 8 bases lay outside the gene matches. The CDR3 contains 15 residues. The CDR3, as DNA: TGTGCCAGCAGCTCGCTTGGACAGGGGGTCACTGAAGCTTTCTTT. Amino acid sequence: CASSSLGQGVTEAFF.